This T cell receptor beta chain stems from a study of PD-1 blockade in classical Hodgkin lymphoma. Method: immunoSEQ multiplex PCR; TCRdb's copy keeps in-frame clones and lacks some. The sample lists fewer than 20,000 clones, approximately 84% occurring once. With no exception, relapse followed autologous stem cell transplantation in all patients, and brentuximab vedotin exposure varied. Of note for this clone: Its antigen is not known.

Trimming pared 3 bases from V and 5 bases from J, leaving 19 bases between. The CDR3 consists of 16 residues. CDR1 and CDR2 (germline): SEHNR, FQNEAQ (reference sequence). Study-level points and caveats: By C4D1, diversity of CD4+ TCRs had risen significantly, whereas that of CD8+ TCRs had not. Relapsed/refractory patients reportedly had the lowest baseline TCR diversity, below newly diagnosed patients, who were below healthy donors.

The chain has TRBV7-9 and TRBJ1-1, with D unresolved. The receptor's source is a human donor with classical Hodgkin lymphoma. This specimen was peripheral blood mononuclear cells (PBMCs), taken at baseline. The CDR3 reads CASSLVPSRWKTEAFF. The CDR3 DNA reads TGTGCCAGCAGCTTGGTTCCTTCAAGGTGGAAAACTGAAGCTTTCTTT.